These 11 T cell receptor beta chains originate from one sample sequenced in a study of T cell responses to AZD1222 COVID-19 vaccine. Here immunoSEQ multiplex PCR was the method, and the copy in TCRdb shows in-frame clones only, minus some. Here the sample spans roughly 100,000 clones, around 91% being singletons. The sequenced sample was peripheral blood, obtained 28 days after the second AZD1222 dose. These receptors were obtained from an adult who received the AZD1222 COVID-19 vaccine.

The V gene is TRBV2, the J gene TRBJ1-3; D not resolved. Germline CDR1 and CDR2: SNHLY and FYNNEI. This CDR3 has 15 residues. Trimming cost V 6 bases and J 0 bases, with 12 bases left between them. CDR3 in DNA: TGTGCCAGCAGGCTCACAGAGAGCTCTGGAAACACCATATATTTT. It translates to CASRLTESSGNTIYF.

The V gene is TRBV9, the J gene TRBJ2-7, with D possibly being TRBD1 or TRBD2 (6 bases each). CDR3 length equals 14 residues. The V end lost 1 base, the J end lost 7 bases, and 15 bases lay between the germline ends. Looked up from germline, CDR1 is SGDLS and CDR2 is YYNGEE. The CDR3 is CASSVSWGAGEQYF. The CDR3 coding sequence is TGTGCCAGCAGCGTAAGCTGGGGGGCTGGGGAGCAGTACTTC.

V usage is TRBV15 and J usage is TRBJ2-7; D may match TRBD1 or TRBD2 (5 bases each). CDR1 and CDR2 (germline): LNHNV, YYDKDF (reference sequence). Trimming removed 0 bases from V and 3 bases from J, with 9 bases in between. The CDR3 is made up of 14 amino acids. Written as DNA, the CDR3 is TGTGCCACCAGCAGAGATCGAGGGGTCTACGAGCAGTACTTC. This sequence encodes CATSRDRGVYEQYF.

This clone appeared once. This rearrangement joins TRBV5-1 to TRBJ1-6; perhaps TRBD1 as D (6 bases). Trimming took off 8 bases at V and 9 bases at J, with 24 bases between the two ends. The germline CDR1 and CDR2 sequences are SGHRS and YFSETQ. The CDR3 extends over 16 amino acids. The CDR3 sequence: CAREDRLSLMGSPLHF. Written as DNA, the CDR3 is TGCGCCAGGGAGGACAGACTCTCCCTTATGGGTTCACCCCTCCACTTT. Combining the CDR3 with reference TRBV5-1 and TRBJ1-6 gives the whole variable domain KAGVTQTPRYLIKTRGQQVTLSCSPISGHRSVSWYQQTPGQGLQFLFEYFSETQRNKGNFPGRFSGRQFSNSRSEMNVSTLELGDSALYLCAREDRLSLMGSPLHFGNGTRLTVT.

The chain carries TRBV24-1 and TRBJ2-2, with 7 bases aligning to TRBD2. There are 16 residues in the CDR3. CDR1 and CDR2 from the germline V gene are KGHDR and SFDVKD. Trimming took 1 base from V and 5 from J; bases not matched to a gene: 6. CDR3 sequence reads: CATSDLAGRATGELFF. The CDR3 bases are TGTGCCACCAGTGATTTAGCAGGGAGGGCAACCGGGGAGCTGTTTTTT.

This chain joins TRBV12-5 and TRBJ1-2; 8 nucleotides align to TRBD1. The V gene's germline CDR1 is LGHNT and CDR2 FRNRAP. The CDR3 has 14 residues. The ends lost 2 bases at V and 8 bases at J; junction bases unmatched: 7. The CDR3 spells CASGLRPDREGYTF. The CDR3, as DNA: TGTGCTAGTGGTTTGAGACCGGACAGGGAAGGCTACACCTTC.

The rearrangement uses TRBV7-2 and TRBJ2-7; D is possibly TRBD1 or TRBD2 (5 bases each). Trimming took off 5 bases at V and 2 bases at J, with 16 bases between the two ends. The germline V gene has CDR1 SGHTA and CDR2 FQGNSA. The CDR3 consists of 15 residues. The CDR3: CASSLAGTQTYEQYF. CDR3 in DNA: TGTGCCAGCAGCCTCGCCGGGACCCAGACCTACGAGCAGTACTTC.

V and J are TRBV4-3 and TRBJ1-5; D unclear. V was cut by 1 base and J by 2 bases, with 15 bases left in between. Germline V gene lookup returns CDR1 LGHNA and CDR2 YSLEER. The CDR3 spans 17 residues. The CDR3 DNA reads TGCGCCAGCAGCCAAGTTCTCAGTCGGTTGGGCAATCAGCCCCAGCATTTT. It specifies CASSQVLSRLGNQPQHF.

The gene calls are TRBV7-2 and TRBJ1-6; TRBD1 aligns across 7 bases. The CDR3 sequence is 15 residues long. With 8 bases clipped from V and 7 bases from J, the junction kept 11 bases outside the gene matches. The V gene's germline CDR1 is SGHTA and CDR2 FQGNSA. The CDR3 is CASSYQGGGNSPLHF. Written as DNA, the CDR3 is TGTGCCAGCTCCTATCAGGGGGGCGGCAATTCACCCCTCCACTTT. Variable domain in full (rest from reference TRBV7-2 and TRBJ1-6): GAGVSQSPSNKVTEKGKDVELRCDPISGHTALYWYRQSLGQGLEFLIYFQGNSAPDKSGLPSDRFSAERTGGSVSTLTIQRTQQEDSAVYLCASSYQGGGNSPLHFGNGTRLTVT.

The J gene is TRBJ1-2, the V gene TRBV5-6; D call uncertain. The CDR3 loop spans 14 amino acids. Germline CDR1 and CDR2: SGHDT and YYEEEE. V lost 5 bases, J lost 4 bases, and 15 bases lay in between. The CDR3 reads CASRQQIPLYGYTF. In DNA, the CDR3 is TGTGCCAGCAGACAGCAAATACCCCTCTATGGCTACACCTTC.

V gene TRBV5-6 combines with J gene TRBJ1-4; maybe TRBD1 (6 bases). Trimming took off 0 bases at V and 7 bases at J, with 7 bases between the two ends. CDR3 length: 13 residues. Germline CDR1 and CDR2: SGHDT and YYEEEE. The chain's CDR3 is CASSLGGGEKLFF. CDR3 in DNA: TGTGCCAGCAGCTTGGGAGGGGGTGAAAAACTGTTTTTT.